This section outlines one T cell receptor (beta chain) sequence together with its context. Per the germline V gene, CDR1 is SNHLY and CDR2 is FYNNEI. The V end lost 5 bases, the J end lost 5 bases, and 16 bases lay between the germline ends. This CDR3 contains 15 residues. As processed by the authors: Quantification of nucleated cells was approximated via reference gene primer amplification. This table comes from immunoSEQ multiplex PCR, and its TCRdb copy is limited to in-frame clones, with some not included. Clone size and V and J calls were adopted from that table, with D and trimming inferred from the DNA. The repertoire holds some 69,000 clones, with around 79% as singletons. The data are from a study of blood T cell repertoires in COVID-19. Study context: Researchers got acute and convalescent COVID-19 samples from the United States, Italy and Spain. Nucleic acid was either cDNA or gDNA, and it came from T cells, B-cell-depleted T cells, or PBMCs.

This sequence joins TRBV2 and TRBJ1-5, with D hard to call. The TCR was taken from a man in his sixties with acute or convalescent COVID-19. Input material: peripheral blood. The CDR3 nucleotides read TGTGCCAGCAGTTTAGGAGGGCCGGGTGATCAGCCCCAGCATTTT. It yields the protein CASSLGGPGDQPQHF.